Below are 5 T cell receptor beta chains sequenced from a single sample in a study. TCRdb re-called the RT-PCR reads through MiXCR, storing one row per CDR3 protein. Among more than 550,000 distinct CDR3 sequences listed, 14% were seen once. The sample taken for sequencing was memory CD4+ T cells from blood. The receptors shown here come from a female donor in good health, serving as a healthy control.

Ten or more counts support this clonotype. This chain's CDR3 is CASSYTASGSSPTGELFF. Written as DNA, the CDR3 is TGTGCCAGCAGTTACACCGCTAGCGGCTCCAGCCCCACCGGGGAGCTGTTTTTT. The rearrangement uses TRBV6-5 and TRBJ2-2; TRBD2 matches 7 bases. The CDR3 loop spans 18 amino acids. Germline V lookup: CDR1 MNHEY, CDR2 SVGAGI. V gave up 2 bases and J gave up 4 bases; unmatched junction bases: 13.

This clonotype has a handful of counts. The rearrangement uses TRBV12-3 or TRBV12-4 and TRBJ1-2, with D unclear. Trimming took off 3 bases at V and 6 bases at J, with 11 bases between the two ends. This CDR3 is built from 13 residues. The CDR3 bases are TGTGCCAGCAGTTTTGGGGAGGGCCATGGCTACACCTTC. It encodes CASSFGEGHGYTF.

The chain couples TRBV20-1 to TRBJ1-4; TRBD1 matches at 10 bases. The V gene's germline CDR1 is DFQATT and CDR2 SNEGSKA (reference sequence). Losses at the gene ends were 3 bases for V and 6 bases for J; bases not matched to a gene: 4. There are 14 residues in the CDR3. The CDR3 region has the DNA TGCAGTGCTAGGGGGACAGGGGACTATGAAAAACTGTTTTTT. Its translation: CSARGTGDYEKLFF.

This clonotype has only a few counts. The chain recombines TRBV20-1 with TRBJ2-3, with 11 positions matching TRBD2. CDR1 DFQATT and CDR2 SNEGSKA come from the germline V gene (reference sequence). CDR3 size: 14 residues. V gave up 6 bases and J gave up 1 base; unmatched junction bases: 3. This chain's CDR3 is CSAGGLAGTDTQYF. CDR3 bases: TGCAGTGCAGGGGGACTAGCGGGCACAGATACGCAGTATTTT.

The chain links TRBV7-9 to TRBJ2-3, with 8 bases matching TRBD2. Trimming cost V 5 bases and J 1 base; bases outside gene matches: 5. The CDR3 spans 15 residues. Per the germline V gene, CDR1 is SEHNR and CDR2 is FQNEAQ (reference sequence). CDR3 in amino acids: CASSVSGTRTDTQYF. The CDR3 coding sequence is TGTGCCAGCAGCGTTAGCGGGACTCGCACAGATACGCAGTATTTT.